A selection of T cell receptor beta chains follows, all from one sample in a study of blood T cell repertoires in COVID-19. Libraries were prepared by immunoSEQ multiplex PCR; TCRdb keeps only in-frame clonotypes and omits some of them. The profile shows around 200,000 clones, approximately 90% of them singletons. Specimen: peripheral blood. The source is a man aged 40-49 years with acute or convalescent COVID-19. Both conserved end residues are part of each CDR3. The D gene is left open where the match is weak. Clone sizes are given selectively: once, few, many, or a class where the clone is expanded.

-	TRBV9	TRBJ1-4	TRBD1	CASSSYRGTNEKLFF	TGTGCCAGCAGCTCCTACAGGGGGACTAATGAAAAACTGTTTTTT
-	TRBV5-1	TRBJ2-1	-	CASSLVRVRGNEQFF	TGCGCCAGCAGCTTGGTCAGGGTCAGAGGCAATGAGCAGTTCTTC
-	TRBV14	TRBJ2-5	-	CASSQLAAQETQYF	TGTGCCAGCAGCCAACTAGCCGCTCAAGAGACCCAGTACTTC
-	TRBV10-3	TRBJ2-1	-	CAISQEGQLNEQFF	TGTGCCATCAGCCAAGAAGGACAGTTAAATGAGCAGTTCTTC
few	TRBV20-1	TRBJ2-1	-	CSASRTLNNEQFF	TGCAGTGCTAGTCGGACTTTGAACAATGAGCAGTTCTTC
-	TRBV30	TRBJ1-5	-	CAWSVEGNQPQHF	TGTGCCTGGAGTGTCGAGGGAAATCAGCCCCAGCATTTT
-	TRBV18	TRBJ2-1	TRBD2	CASSPPGLEIDKNEQFF	TGTGCCAGCTCACCACCGGGACTAGAAATCGACAAAAATGAGCAGTTCTTC
-	TRBV29-1	TRBJ1-1	TRBD1	CSVHTGAPEAFF	TGCAGCGTGCATACAGGGGCCCCTGAAGCTTTCTTT
-	TRBV6-5	TRBJ1-2	-	CASSYRGRNYGYTF	TGTGCCAGCAGTTACCGCGGGAGAAACTATGGCTACACCTTC
once	TRBV28	TRBJ1-1	TRBD1	CASRPQGRNTEAFF	TGTGCCAGCAGGCCACAGGGGAGGAACACTGAAGCTTTCTTT
-	TRBV7-2	TRBJ2-3	-	CASSLNGGHVGSQYF	TGTGCCAGCAGCTTAAATGGGGGCCACGTGGGTTCGCAGTATTTT
-	TRBV29-1	TRBJ2-7	TRBD2	CSVEAWTRGEGNEQYF	TGCAGCGTTGAAGCTTGGACCCGAGGGGAGGGGAACGAGCAGTACTTC
-	TRBV10-3	TRBJ1-1	TRBD1	CAISGGTGVGNTEAFF	TGTGCCATCAGTGGAGGGACAGGGGTCGGGAACACTGAAGCTTTCTTT
once	TRBV3-1/TRBV3-2	TRBJ1-4	TRBD1	CASSEYRGAGEKLFF	TGTGCCAGCAGCGAATACAGGGGCGCGGGGGAAAAACTGTTTTTT
-	TRBV14	TRBJ2-7	-	CASSQPHSSYEQYF	TGTGCCAGCAGCCAGCCTCACTCCTCCTACGAGCAGTACTTC
-	TRBV6-6	TRBJ1-3	-	CASSYPHEQGGNTIYF	TGTGCCAGCAGTTACCCTCATGAACAGGGAGGAAACACCATATATTTT
once	TRBV20-1	TRBJ2-7	-	CSASSGLGYEQYF	TGCAGTGCTAGTAGCGGCTTGGGGTACGAGCAGTACTTC
-	TRBV11-2	TRBJ2-3	TRBD2	CASSSGTSGGAADTQYF	TGTGCCAGCAGCTCCGGGACTAGCGGGGGGGCGGCAGATACGCAGTATTTT
-	TRBV20-1	TRBJ2-7	-	CSARTVWEQYF	TGCAGTGCCCGCACGGTTTGGGAGCAGTACTTC
once	TRBV25-1	TRBJ2-6	TRBD1	CASSPRQGVASGANVLTF	TGTGCCAGCAGTCCGCGACAGGGGGTCGCCTCTGGGGCCAACGTCCTGACTTTC
-	TRBV11-3	TRBJ2-1	-	CASSLDAGTQYNEQFF	TGTGCCAGCAGCTTAGACGCCGGGACACAATACAATGAGCAGTTCTTC
-	TRBV5-4	TRBJ2-2	TRBD2	CASSTGRGGTGELFF	TGTGCCAGCAGCACCGGGAGGGGCGGCACCGGGGAGCTGTTTTTT
-	TRBV11-2	TRBJ1-1	TRBD1	CASSLPGTGGTEAFF	TGTGCCAGCAGCCTACCCGGGACAGGCGGCACTGAAGCTTTCTTT
-	TRBV18	TRBJ1-3	-	CASSPLQGIRNTIYF	TGTGCCAGCTCACCACTACAGGGAATTAGAAACACCATATATTTT
-	TRBV7-2	TRBJ2-5	-	CASSLVSRETQYF	TGTGCCAGCAGCTTAGTTTCACGGGAGACCCAGTACTTC
once	TRBV30	TRBJ2-1	TRBD1	CAWDRGSGSYNEQFF	TGTGCCTGGGACAGGGGATCGGGCTCCTACAATGAGCAGTTCTTC
-	TRBV24-1	TRBJ1-2	TRBD1	CATSDWGQGYGYTF	TGTGCCACCAGTGATTGGGGACAGGGCTATGGCTACACCTTC
-	TRBV6-5	TRBJ1-5	-	CASSYSGTQPQHF	TGTGCCAGCAGTTACTCTGGCACACAGCCCCAGCATTTT
-	TRBV4-1	TRBJ1-4	TRBD1	CASSQGPRDSFSATNEKLFF	TGCGCCAGCAGCCAAGGCCCCAGGGACAGTTTTTCGGCAACTAATGAAAAACTGTTTTTT
-	TRBV4-2	TRBJ1-2	-	CASSQDGQFGYTF	TGTGCCAGCAGCCAGGACGGACAGTTTGGCTACACCTTC
-	TRBV21-1	TRBJ1-2	-	CASSTDYGYTF	TGTGCCAGCAGCACAGACTATGGCTACACCTTC
-	TRBV2	TRBJ2-1	TRBD2	CASSEGTSNYNEQFF	TGTGCCAGCAGTGAAGGGACTAGCAATTACAATGAGCAGTTCTTC